Listed below are T cell receptor beta chains from one sample, sequenced in a study of shared clonotypes between healthy human individuals. The method was immunoSEQ multiplex PCR; TCRdb's version includes in-frame clones alone and lacks a portion of them. The data contain about 2.2 million clones, around 93% of them seen just once; the ten biggest clones take up approximately 1.7%. The sample was naive CD8+ T cells from PBMCs. All receptors come from a man between 18 and 29 years old in good health. Some clones in this sample may be carry-over from other donors' samples. CDR3s include the opening cysteine and the closing phenylalanine or tryptophan. D genes are given only for firm matches. Clone size, where shown, is once, few, many, or a class for clones that have expanded.

TRBD1	-	TRBJ2-1	TRBV28	CASSHSGTGDNEQFF	TGTGCCAGCAGCCACTCCGGGACAGGAGACAATGAGCAGTTCTTC
TRBD1	-	TRBJ2-3	TRBV7-9	CASSLRTGQSTDTQYF	TGTGCCAGCAGCTTAAGGACAGGGCAAAGCACAGATACGCAGTATTTT
-	-	TRBJ2-1	TRBV27	CASRPGAGLGNNEQFF	TGTGCCAGCCGACCTGGGGCTGGGCTCGGAAACAATGAGCAGTTCTTC
-	-	TRBJ2-7	TRBV10-3	CAIPGQPYEQYF	TGTGCCATCCCCGGACAGCCCTACGAGCAGTACTTC
TRBD2	-	TRBJ2-5	TRBV28	CASRGVLAGELSQETQYF	TGTGCCAGCAGAGGGGTGCTAGCGGGAGAGTTATCACAAGAGACCCAGTACTTC
TRBD2	-	TRBJ2-5	TRBV4-2	CASSPYTGLAGGETQYF	TGTGCCAGCAGCCCTTATACGGGACTAGCGGGAGGAGAGACCCAGTACTTC
TRBD2	-	TRBJ2-7	TRBV15	CATSRATSGYEQYF	TGTGCCACCAGCAGGGCAACTAGCGGCTACGAGCAGTACTTC
-	-	TRBJ2-7	TRBV27	CASSSLGAGDYYEQYF	TGTGCCAGCAGCTCCCTCGGGGCAGGGGATTATTACGAGCAGTACTTC
-	-	TRBJ1-2	TRBV7-9	CASSLGASRGYTF	TGTGCCAGCAGCTTAGGGGCGTCGCGTGGCTACACCTTC
TRBD2	-	TRBJ2-1	TRBV7-3	CASRAGSSSYNEQFF	TGTGCCAGCAGAGCGGGATCCAGCTCCTACAATGAGCAGTTCTTC
-	-	TRBJ1-4	TRBV7-9	CASSLVDGPEKLFF	TGTGCCAGCAGCTTAGTCGATGGGCCAGAAAAACTGTTTTTT
-	-	TRBJ1-3	TRBV27	CASSPQSSGNTIYF	TGTGCCAGCAGCCCTCAAAGCTCTGGAAACACCATATATTTT
-	-	TRBJ1-5	TRBV27	CASSLGAQGNQPQHF	TGTGCCAGCAGTTTAGGGGCCCAGGGCAATCAGCCCCAGCATTTT
-	-	TRBJ2-3	TRBV16	CASSPSESDTDTQYF	TGTGCCAGCAGCCCTTCAGAGTCAGACACAGATACGCAGTATTTT
-	-	TRBJ2-7	TRBV6-5	CASSYSNGASTYEQYF	TGTGCCAGCAGTTACTCGAATGGGGCCAGCACCTACGAGCAGTACTTC
-	-	TRBJ1-1	TRBV6-1	CASSEFLGRTEAFF	TGTGCCAGCAGTGAATTTTTGGGGAGGACTGAAGCTTTCTTT
-	-	TRBJ2-2	TRBV6-5	CASSVRRVAGELFF	TGTGCCAGCAGTGTGCGCAGGGTAGCCGGGGAGCTGTTTTTT
TRBD2	-	TRBJ2-7	TRBV6-5	CASSYATSGYEQYF	TGTGCCAGCAGTTACGCGACTAGCGGATACGAGCAGTACTTC
TRBD1	-	TRBJ2-7	TRBV19	CASSPGQGATYEQYF	TGTGCCAGTAGTCCGGGACAGGGTGCCACCTACGAGCAGTACTTC
TRBD2	-	TRBJ2-3	TRBV6-1	CASSDRLAGSTDTQYF	TGTGCCAGCAGTGATAGACTAGCGGGGTCCACAGATACGCAGTATTTT
-	-	TRBJ2-7	TRBV15	CATSRARDHSYEQYF	TGTGCCACCAGCAGAGCCCGGGACCACTCCTACGAGCAGTACTTC
-	once	TRBJ2-3	TRBV5-1	CASSATRVYTDTQYF	TGCGCCAGCAGCGCGACCAGGGTTTACACAGATACGCAGTATTTT
-	few	TRBJ1-5	TRBV7-9	CASSLNSNNQPQHF	TGTGCCAGCAGCTTAAACAGCAACAATCAGCCCCAGCATTTT
-	-	TRBJ2-2	TRBV11-3	CASSHSRHTGELFF	TGTGCCAGCAGCCATAGCCGTCACACCGGGGAGCTGTTTTTT
-	-	TRBJ2-5	TRBV30	CAWSVPESLYQETQYF	TGTGCCTGGAGTGTACCCGAATCACTGTACCAAGAGACCCAGTACTTC
-	-	TRBJ2-7	TRBV5-5	CASSLGPGKSYEQYF	TGTGCCAGCAGCTTGGGGCCAGGTAAATCCTACGAGCAGTACTTC
-	-	TRBJ1-5	TRBV4-2	CASSQEQGSSNQPQHF	TGTGCCAGCAGCCAAGAACAGGGTTCTAGCAATCAGCCCCAGCATTTT
-	-	TRBJ2-7	TRBV15	CATSEGNPYEQYF	TGTGCCACCAGCGAGGGGAATCCTTACGAGCAGTACTTC
-	-	TRBJ2-7	TRBV9	CASSGYVESYEQYF	TGTGCCAGCAGCGGCTATGTGGAATCCTACGAGCAGTACTTC
-	-	TRBJ2-3	TRBV9	CASSNRRVSDTQYF	TGTGCCAGCAGCAACCGCAGGGTTTCAGATACGCAGTATTTT
-	-	TRBJ2-1	TRBV6-4	CASSPNRDYEQFF	TGTGCCAGCAGCCCAAACCGGGACTATGAGCAGTTCTTC
-	-	TRBJ2-5	TRBV6-5	CASSPLGGEQETQYF	TGTGCCAGCAGTCCCCTGGGGGGCGAACAAGAGACCCAGTACTTC
-	once	TRBJ1-1	TRBV9	CASSVLTPDEAFF	TGTGCCAGCAGCGTATTAACACCTGATGAAGCTTTCTTT
-	-	TRBJ2-6	TRBV18	CASSPPAVMAGANVLTF	TGTGCCAGCTCACCACCTGCGGTCATGGCTGGGGCCAACGTCCTGACTTTC
-	-	TRBJ2-7	TRBV6-5	CASSYLRAVNEQYF	TGTGCCAGCAGTTACCTCCGGGCCGTAAACGAGCAGTACTTC
-	-	TRBJ2-5	TRBV28	CASRLTLGGFGETQYF	TGTGCCAGCAGATTGACCCTGGGCGGGTTCGGGGAGACCCAGTACTTC
TRBD1	-	TRBJ2-2	TRBV7-6	CASSAPQGARTGELFF	TGTGCCAGCAGCGCTCCACAGGGGGCGCGAACCGGGGAGCTGTTTTTT
TRBD1	few	TRBJ1-2	TRBV15	CATSRAAGGDGYTF	TGTGCCACCAGCAGAGCGGCAGGGGGCGATGGCTACACCTTC
-	-	TRBJ2-3	TRBV25-1	CASSGPFPGDTQYF	TGTGCCAGCAGTGGACCATTCCCGGGCGATACGCAGTATTTT
TRBD1	-	TRBJ2-7	TRBV29-1	CSVVLTDRDSQPYEQYF	TGCAGCGTGGTCCTGACTGACCGGGACAGCCAGCCTTACGAGCAGTACTTC
TRBD2	-	TRBJ2-5	TRBV7-2	CASSRDSGGVQETQYF	TGTGCCAGCAGCAGGGATAGCGGGGGCGTCCAAGAGACCCAGTACTTC
-	-	TRBJ2-5	TRBV4-1	CASSQGRKETQYF	TGCGCCAGCAGCCAGGGGCGTAAAGAGACCCAGTACTTC
-	-	TRBJ2-1	TRBV9	CASSVAGERWNEQFF	TGTGCCAGCAGCGTAGCGGGAGAAAGGTGGAATGAGCAGTTCTTC
-	-	TRBJ2-7	TRBV5-1	CASSLGQDNRYEQYF	TGCGCCAGCAGCTTGGGACAGGACAACCGCTACGAGCAGTACTTC
-	-	TRBJ1-5	TRBV28	CASIGLGWPQHF	TGTGCCAGCATCGGGTTGGGGTGGCCCCAGCATTTT
TRBD1	-	TRBJ2-7	TRBV7-9	CASATQGANYEQYF	TGTGCCAGCGCGACACAGGGGGCCAACTACGAGCAGTACTTC
TRBD1	-	TRBJ2-7	TRBV14	CASSPHSARGLYEQYF	TGTGCCAGCAGCCCACACTCCGCCAGGGGGTTATACGAGCAGTACTTC
-	-	TRBJ1-2	TRBV7-9	CASSSQGYGYTF	TGTGCCAGCAGCTCCCAGGGGTATGGCTACACCTTC
TRBD2	-	TRBJ2-1	TRBV7-9	CASSLRTSGSNEQFF	TGTGCCAGCAGCTTAAGGACTAGCGGGAGCAATGAGCAGTTCTTC
-	-	TRBJ1-1	TRBV6-5	CASSFSPELSTEAFF	TGTGCCAGCAGTTTTAGCCCCGAATTGAGCACTGAAGCTTTCTTT
TRBD1	-	TRBJ2-7	TRBV6-5	CASSLGRGQGYEQYF	TGTGCCAGCAGTTTAGGAAGGGGACAGGGTTACGAGCAGTACTTC
-	-	TRBJ2-5	TRBV7-9	CASSQGGREQETQYF	TGTGCCAGCAGCCAAGGGGGGAGGGAGCAAGAGACCCAGTACTTC
-	-	TRBJ1-2	TRBV11-2	CASSLTQETGTASYGYTF	TGTGCCAGCAGCCTGACCCAAGAAACCGGGACTGCCTCCTATGGCTACACCTTC
TRBD2	-	TRBJ2-3	TRBV28	CASSWGQGTSGRSTDTQYF	TGTGCCAGCAGTTGGGGACAGGGGACTAGCGGGAGGAGCACAGATACGCAGTATTTT
TRBD2	-	TRBJ2-1	TRBV9	CASRDVAGGARNEQFF	TGTGCCAGCAGAGACGTAGCGGGAGGGGCTCGCAATGAGCAGTTCTTC
-	-	TRBJ2-7	TRBV27	CASRRDHPYEQYF	TGTGCCAGCAGGAGGGACCATCCATACGAGCAGTACTTC
-	-	TRBJ2-7	TRBV12-2	CASRYGDLRERGYEQYF	TGTGCAAGTCGCTACGGGGACCTTCGGGAGCGGGGCTACGAGCAGTACTTC
TRBD2	-	TRBJ2-5	TRBV10-3	CAISEWASGNETQYF	TGTGCCATCAGTGAGTGGGCTAGCGGGAATGAGACCCAGTACTTC
-	-	TRBJ2-7	TRBV27	CASSLWGRGYEQYF	TGTGCCAGCAGTTTGTGGGGGAGAGGCTACGAGCAGTACTTC
-	-	TRBJ1-2	TRBV4-1	CASSQEGAANYGYTF	TGCGCCAGCAGCCAAGAAGGGGCAGCCAACTATGGCTACACCTTC